This T cell receptor (beta chain) was identified in a study of regulatory T cells in long-lasting Graves disease. Points from the study as a whole: Those with persistent disease had in common more public clonotypes (2,741) than new patients (966). Favored gene segments in persistent disease were TRBV28, TRBJ1-2 and TRBJ2-5. TCR diversity in persistent Graves' patients was below that of newly diagnosed ones.

Germline lookup yields CDR1 ENHRY and CDR2 SYGVKD. The CDR3 is made up of 15 amino acids. With V trimmed by 6 bases and J by 3 bases, 6 bases remained unmatched. Through Arm-PCR of CDR3 regions and iRepertoire HTBI primers, TCR beta libraries were built. TCRdb reanalysed the multiplex PCR reads using MiXCR and keeps one entry per CDR3 protein. The top ten hold roughly an eighth of the sample, which has about 430,000 distinct CDR3 sequences, around 23% seen once. This clonotype was detected ten times or more. Its antigen is still unknown. As to time point: persistent/refractory GD, antithyroid drugs over 5 years with positive TRAb. Scientists built the TCR library using RNA that was extracted from PBMCs. Under American Thyroid Association guidelines, Graves' disease was diagnosed.

The V gene is TRBV10-3, the J gene TRBJ1-5, with 9 nucleotides matching TRBD1. Sample: peripheral blood mononuclear cells (PBMCs), taken when the disease was refractory, from a patient treated with antithyroid drugs. The sequence was obtained from a female donor with Graves disease. This CDR3 reads CAISDRDRDNQPQHF. The CDR3 DNA is TGTGCCATCAGCGACCGGGACAGGGACAATCAGCCCCAGCATTTT.